This T cell receptor (beta chain) appears in the sequencing data of a study of cytomegalovirus exposure and HLA in healthy donors. Trimming pared 1 base from V and 8 bases from J, leaving 17 bases between. The germline CDR1 and CDR2 sequences are SGHAT and FQNNGV. The CDR3 totals 15 residues. Data came from immunoSEQ multiplex PCR; TCRdb stores just in-frame clones and leaves some out. Among about 73,000 clones, about 90% were seen once, and the ten largest hold 3% to 4.5%. Sequenced sample: PBMCs. The chain links TRBV11-2 to TRBJ2-5; tentatively, D is TRBD1 (5 bases). The origin of this receptor is a woman aged 18-29 years in good health and CMV-seropositive. CDR3 coding DNA: TGTGCCAGCAGCTTAGTTTCCAGCCACAGGTCTACCCAGTACTTC. Protein product: CASSLVSSHRSTQYF. The full variable domain, in which reference TRBV11-2 and TRBJ2-5 provide the parts outside the CDR3, is EAGVAQSPRYKIIEKRQSVAFWCNPISGHATLYWYQQILGQGPKLLIQFQNNGVVDDSQLPKDRFSAERLKGVDSTLKIQPAKLEDSAVYLCASSLVSSHRSTQYFGPGTRLLVL.